This TCR beta chain was recorded in a study of cytomegalovirus exposure and HLA in healthy donors. In the PCR, 60 Vbeta and 13 Jbeta primers were used. Here immunoSEQ multiplex PCR was the method, and the copy in TCRdb shows in-frame clones only, minus some. The sample lists tens of thousands of clones; less than 75% were seen once. The germline V gene has CDR1 MNHNY and CDR2 SVGAGI (reference sequence). The CDR3 has 13 residues. V was shortened by 5 bases and J by 10 bases, with 15 bases between the two germline ends. This clone has more than one count but fewer than ten. The origin of this receptor is a woman aged 45-59 years in good health and CMV-seropositive. The rearrangement joins TRBV6-6 to TRBJ2-1; D remains unclear. Sequences were obtained from PBMCs. The DNA for the CDR3 is TGTGCCAGCAGTCCCCGTGGCCCCGTAGAGCAGTTCTTC. Translated, it gives CASSPRGPVEQFF.